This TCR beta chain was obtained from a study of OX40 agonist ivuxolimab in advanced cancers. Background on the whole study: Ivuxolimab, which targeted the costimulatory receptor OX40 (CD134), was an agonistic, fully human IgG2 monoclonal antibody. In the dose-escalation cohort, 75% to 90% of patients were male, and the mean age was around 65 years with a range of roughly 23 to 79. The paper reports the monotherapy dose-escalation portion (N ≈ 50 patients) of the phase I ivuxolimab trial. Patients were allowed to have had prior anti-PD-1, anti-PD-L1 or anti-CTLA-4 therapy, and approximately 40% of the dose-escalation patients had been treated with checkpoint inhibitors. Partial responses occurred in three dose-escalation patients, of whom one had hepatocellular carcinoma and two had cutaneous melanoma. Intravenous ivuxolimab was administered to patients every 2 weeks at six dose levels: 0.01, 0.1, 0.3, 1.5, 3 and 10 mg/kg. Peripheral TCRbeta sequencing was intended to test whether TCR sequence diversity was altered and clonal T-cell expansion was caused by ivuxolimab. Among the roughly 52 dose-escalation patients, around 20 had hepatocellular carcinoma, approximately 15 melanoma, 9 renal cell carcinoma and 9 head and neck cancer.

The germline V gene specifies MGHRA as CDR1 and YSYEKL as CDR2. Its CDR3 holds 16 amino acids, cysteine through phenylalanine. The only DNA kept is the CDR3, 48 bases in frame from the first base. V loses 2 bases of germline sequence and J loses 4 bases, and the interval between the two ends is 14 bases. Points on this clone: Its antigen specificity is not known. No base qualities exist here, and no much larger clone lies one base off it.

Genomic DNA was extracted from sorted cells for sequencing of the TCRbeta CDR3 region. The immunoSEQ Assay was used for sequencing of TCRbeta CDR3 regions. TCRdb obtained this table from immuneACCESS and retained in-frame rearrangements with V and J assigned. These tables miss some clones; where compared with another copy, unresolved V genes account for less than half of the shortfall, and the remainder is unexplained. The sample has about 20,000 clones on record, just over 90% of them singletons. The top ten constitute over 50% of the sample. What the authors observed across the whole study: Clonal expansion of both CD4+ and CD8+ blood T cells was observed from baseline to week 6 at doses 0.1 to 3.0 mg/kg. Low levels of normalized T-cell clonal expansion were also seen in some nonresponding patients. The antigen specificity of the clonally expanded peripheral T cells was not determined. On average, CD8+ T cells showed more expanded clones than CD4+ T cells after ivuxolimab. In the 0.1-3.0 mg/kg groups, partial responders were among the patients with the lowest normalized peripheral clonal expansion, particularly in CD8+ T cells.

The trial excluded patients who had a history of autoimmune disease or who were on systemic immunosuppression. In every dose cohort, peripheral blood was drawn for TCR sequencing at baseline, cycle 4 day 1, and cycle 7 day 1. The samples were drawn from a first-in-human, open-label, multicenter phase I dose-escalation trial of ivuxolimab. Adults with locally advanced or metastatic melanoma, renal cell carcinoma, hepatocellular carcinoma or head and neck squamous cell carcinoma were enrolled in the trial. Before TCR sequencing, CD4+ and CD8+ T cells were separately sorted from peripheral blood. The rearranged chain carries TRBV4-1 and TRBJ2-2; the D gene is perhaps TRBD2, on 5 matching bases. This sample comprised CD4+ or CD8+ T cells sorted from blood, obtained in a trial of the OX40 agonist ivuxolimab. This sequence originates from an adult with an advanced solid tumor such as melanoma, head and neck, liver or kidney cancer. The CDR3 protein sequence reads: CASSQPITSGTGELFF. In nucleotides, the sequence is TGCGCCAGCAGCCAACCCATAACCAGCGGCACCGGGGAGCTGTTTTTT.